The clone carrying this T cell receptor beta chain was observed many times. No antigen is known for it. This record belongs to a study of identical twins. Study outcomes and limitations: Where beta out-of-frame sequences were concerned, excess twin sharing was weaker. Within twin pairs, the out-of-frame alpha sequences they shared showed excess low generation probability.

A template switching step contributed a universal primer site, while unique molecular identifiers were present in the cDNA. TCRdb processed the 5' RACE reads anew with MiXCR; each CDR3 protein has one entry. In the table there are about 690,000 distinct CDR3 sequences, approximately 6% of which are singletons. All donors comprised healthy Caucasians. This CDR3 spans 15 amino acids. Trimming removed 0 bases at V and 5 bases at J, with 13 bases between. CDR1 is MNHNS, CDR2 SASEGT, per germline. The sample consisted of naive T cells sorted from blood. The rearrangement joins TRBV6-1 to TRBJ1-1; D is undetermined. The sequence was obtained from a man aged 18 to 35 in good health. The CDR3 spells CASSEARASTTEAFF. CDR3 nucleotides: TGTGCCAGCAGTGAAGCGCGGGCCTCTACGACTGAAGCTTTCTTT.